What follows are 25 T cell receptor beta chains derived from one specimen sequenced in a study of blood T cell repertoires in COVID-19. Some clones are missing from TCRdb's copy, which holds only in-frame ones; the method was immunoSEQ multiplex PCR. The sample holds 300,000 to 400,000 clones; over 80% are singletons and the top ten take 9.5% to 10%. The sequenced sample was peripheral blood. These receptors were taken from a man aged 30 to 39 with COVID-19, enrolled during active disease.

V is TRBV5-4 and J is TRBJ2-7, with D hard to call. The CDR3 is 13 residues long. The ends were cut back, 0 bases at V and 6 bases at J, with 10 bases in the middle. Germline CDR1 and CDR2: SGHNT and YYREEE (reference sequence). The CDR3 sequence is CASSLALSLEQYF. As DNA, the CDR3 is TGTGCCAGCAGCTTGGCCCTTTCTCTCGAGCAGTACTTC. The full variable domain, with the rest looked up from reference TRBV5-4 and TRBJ2-7, is ETGVTQSPTHLIKTRGQQVTLRCSSQSGHNTVSWYQQALGQGPQFIFQYYREEENGRGNFPPRFSGLQFPNYSSELNVNALELDDSALYLCASSLALSLEQYFGPGTRLTVT.

The chain combines TRBV7-8 with TRBJ2-1, with 8 bases that match TRBD1. V was pared by 1 base and J by 3 bases, with 5 bases of the junction left unmatched. Germline values: CDR1 SGHVS, CDR2 FQNEAQ. This CDR3 spans 16 amino acids. CDR3 nucleotides: TGTGCCAGCAGCTTAGAGGGCAGGGGGCTCTACAATGAGCAGTTCTTC. Its protein product is CASSLEGRGLYNEQFF.

To note about this clone: Other DNA sequences in the same sample also yield this CDR3. The V and J genes are TRBV6-5 and TRBJ2-3, with D perhaps matching TRBD1 (6 bases). The germline V gene has CDR1 MNHEY and CDR2 SVGAGI. This CDR3 is built from 14 residues. Trimming took 0 bases from V and 3 from J, leaving 7 bases between them. The CDR3 coding sequence is TGTGCCAGCAGTTACTCCCAGGGGACAGATACGCAGTATTTT. This gives the protein CASSYSQGTDTQYF.

This clone has only one observation. V and J are TRBV28 and TRBJ1-1, with no clear D. The CDR3 runs to 11 residues. Germline values: CDR1 MDHEN, CDR2 SYDVKM. V was pared by 3 bases and J by 5 bases, with 4 bases between. The CDR3 loop reads CASSFRTEAFF. CDR3 DNA sequence: TGTGCCAGCAGTTTCCGTACTGAAGCTTTCTTT. Combining the CDR3 with reference TRBV28 and TRBJ1-1 gives the whole variable domain DVKVTQSSRYLVKRTGEKVFLECVQDMDHENMFWYRQDPGLGLRLIYFSYDVKMKEKGDIPEGYSVSREKKERFSLILESASTNQTSMYLCASSFRTEAFFGQGTRLTVV.

This chain uses TRBV19 with TRBJ1-2, with 11 bases lining up with TRBD1. The junction had 2 bases not matched to a gene; V was cut back by 6 bases and J by 8 bases. The CDR3 covers 12 residues. The germline CDR1 and CDR2 sequences are LNHDA and SQIVND (reference sequence). Here the CDR3 reads CASRGQGGGYTF. CDR3 nucleotides: TGTGCCAGTAGGGGACAGGGGGGAGGCTACACCTTC.

The chain carries TRBV27 and TRBJ2-2, with TRBD2 identical over 10 bases. V was clipped by 5 bases and J by 7 bases; unmatched bases: 10. CDR3 length equals 16 residues. Germline V gives CDR1 MNHEY, CDR2 SMNVEV (reference sequence). The CDR3 region has the DNA TGTGCCAGCAGTCCCCGGGGTAGCGGGAGGATCGGGGAGCTGTTTTTT. Translation gives CASSPRGSGRIGELFF.

This clone turned up a few times. The chain joins TRBV6-5 to TRBJ1-1, with a weak D call TRBD1 (5 bases). CDR3 length: 14 amino acids. Looked up from germline, CDR1 is MNHEY and CDR2 is SVGAGI. With 3 bases removed from V and 0 bases from J, the gap between germline ends came to 8 bases. The CDR3 is CASSYAGVNTEAFF. The CDR3 DNA is TGTGCCAGCAGTTATGCGGGGGTGAACACTGAAGCTTTCTTT.

The V and J genes are TRBV5-4 and TRBJ1-1; D possibly corresponds to TRBD1 (5 bases). CDR1 is SGHNT and CDR2 is YYREEE in the germline V gene (reference sequence). This CDR3 contains 13 residues. Trimming took 5 bases from V and 7 from J, leaving 15 bases between them. CDR3: CASRFAGGVEAFF. The CDR3 bases are TGTGCCAGCAGATTTGCCGGGGGGGTTGAAGCTTTCTTT.

The chain couples TRBV7-3 to TRBJ2-7; TRBD1 agrees at 9 bases. The length of the CDR3 is 14 residues. Germline CDR1 and CDR2: SGHTA and FQGTGA. V dropped 2 bases and J dropped 4; count of bases not matched to a gene: 3. The CDR3 region is CASSLSDRGYEQYF. CDR3 bases: TGTGCCAGCAGCTTATCGGACAGGGGTTACGAGCAGTACTTC.

The rearrangement links TRBV5-1 to TRBJ2-7; 11 nucleotides agree with TRBD2. Germline CDR1 and CDR2: SGHRS and YFSETQ. This CDR3 region has 15 residues. J gave up 5 bases and V 4 bases, and 8 bases lay outside the gene matches. Here the CDR3 DNA reads TGCGCCAGCAGCCCGGGGACTAGCGGTCCCCACGAGCAGTACTTC. Translating gives CASSPGTSGPHEQYF.

This chain uses TRBV29-1 with TRBJ2-5, with TRBD1 as a possible D gene (5 bases). Germline CDR1 SQVTM, CDR2 ANQGSEA. The CDR3 has 14 residues. Trimming shortened V by 5 bases and J by 1 base, and 14 bases separated the two germline ends. Written as DNA, the CDR3 is TGCAGCGTTCGGAAGGGGTGGGCCCAAGAGACCCAGTACTTC. As protein: CSVRKGWAQETQYF. The full variable domain, in which reference TRBV29-1 and TRBJ2-5 provide the parts outside the CDR3, is SAVISQKPSRDICQRGTSLTIQCQVDSQVTMMFWYRQQPGQSLTLIATANQGSEATYESGFVIDKFPISRPNLTFSTLTVSNMSPEDSSIYLCSVRKGWAQETQYFGPGTRLLVL.

The chain is built from TRBV18 and TRBJ2-1; tentative D call: TRBD2 (6 bases). There are 13 residues in the CDR3. V gave up 3 bases and J gave up 6 bases, with 9 bases separating them. Germline V gene data show CDR1 as KGHSH and CDR2 as LQKENI. The CDR3 DNA follows: TGTGCCAGCTCACCCGGAGGGCGCAATGAGCAGTTCTTC. Encoded protein: CASSPGGRNEQFF.

This clone was detected only a few times. The rearrangement uses TRBV6-5 and TRBJ1-4; D call uncertain. Germline assignment: CDR1 MNHEY and CDR2 SVGAGI. V lost 1 base and J lost 0, with 9 bases in between. This CDR3 is 16 amino acids long. The CDR3 DNA reads as TGTGCCAGCAGTTACTATGGGAGACCAACTAATGAAAAACTGTTTTTT. This sequence encodes CASSYYGRPTNEKLFF.

The rearrangement joins TRBV27 to TRBJ1-5, with D perhaps matching TRBD1 (5 bases). The germline V gene has CDR1 MNHEY and CDR2 SMNVEV (reference sequence). Trimming took off 0 bases at V and 4 bases at J, with 13 bases between the two ends. The CDR3 sequence is 16 residues long. The DNA of the CDR3 is TGTGCCAGCAGTTTATCGACATCGGGGGGTAATCAGCCCCAGCATTTT. The encoded protein is CASSLSTSGGNQPQHF.

Comments on this clone: Other DNA sequences from this sample encode an identical CDR3 as well. The chain has TRBV7-2 and TRBJ2-3; a possible D gene is TRBD1 (5 bases). V gave up 1 base and J gave up 0 bases, with 8 bases separating them. Germline CDR1 SGHTA, CDR2 FQGNSA. The CDR3 has 15 amino acids. The CDR3 region has the DNA TGTGCCAGCAGCTTAGGACAGACTAGCACAGATACGCAGTATTTT. Its translation is CASSLGQTSTDTQYF.

The chain uses TRBV19 and TRBJ1-1; 7 bases line up with TRBD1. The CDR3 sequence is 13 residues long. In germline, CDR1 is LNHDA, CDR2 SQIVND (reference sequence). V dropped 8 bases and J dropped 0; count of bases not matched to a gene: 3. The CDR3 loop is CASEDRVNTEAFF. The CDR3 DNA reads as TGTGCCAGTGAAGACAGGGTGAACACTGAAGCTTTCTTT.

V usage is TRBV10-3 and J usage is TRBJ1-1, with 7 bases matching TRBD1. This CDR3 is 15 amino acids long. Germline V gene sequence: CDR1 ENHRY, CDR2 SYGVKD. V shed 10 bases and J 0 bases; nucleotides not matched to a gene: 11. The CDR3 protein is CATGPRGQVNTEAFF. CDR3 DNA: TGTGCCACCGGCCCCCGCGGACAGGTGAACACTGAAGCTTTCTTT.

This chain connects TRBV27 to TRBJ2-2; TRBD1 might be the D (5 bases). Germline V gene data show CDR1 as MNHEY and CDR2 as SMNVEV (reference sequence). The CDR3 contains 16 residues. Trimming pared 7 bases from V and 1 base from J, leaving 16 bases between. CDR3 in amino acids: CASTTPAGRNTGELFF. The CDR3 DNA follows: TGTGCCAGCACTACACCGGCAGGGCGGAACACCGGGGAGCTGTTTTTT.

The chain is built from TRBV19 and TRBJ2-1; 7 nucleotides agree with TRBD1. The CDR3 covers 16 residues. CDR1 LNHDA and CDR2 SQIVND come from the germline V gene (reference sequence). Trimming removed 5 bases from V and 0 bases from J; junction bases left unmatched: 7. The CDR3 nucleotides are TGTGCCAGTAGTGGACGCAGGGGGAGCTCCTACAATGAGCAGTTCTTC. This sequence encodes CASSGRRGSSYNEQFF. Drawing the rest from reference TRBV19 and TRBJ2-1, the complete variable domain is DGGITQSPKYLFRKEGQNVTLSCEQNLNHDAMYWYRQDPGQGLRLIYYSQIVNDFQKGDIAEGYSVSREKKESFPLTVTSAQKNPTAFYLCASSGRRGSSYNEQFFGPGTRLTVL.

This clone was counted a single time. The J gene is TRBJ2-2, the V gene TRBV7-9; D is unclear. V was trimmed by 5 bases and J by 1 base, leaving 8 bases between them. CDR1 is SEHNR and CDR2 is FQNEAQ in the germline V gene (reference sequence). The CDR3 runs to 14 residues. This CDR3 is CASSLQLNTGELFF. For the CDR3, the DNA is TGTGCCAGCAGCCTACAGCTGAACACCGGGGAGCTGTTTTTT. Looking up the rest from reference TRBV7-9 and TRBJ2-2 gives the full variable domain: DTGVSQNPRHKITKRGQNVTFRCDPISEHNRLYWYRQTLGQGPEFLTYFQNEAQLEKSRLLSDRFSAERPKGSFSTLEIQRTEQGDSAMYLCASSLQLNTGELFFGEGSRLTVL.

This rearrangement joins TRBV20-1 to TRBJ2-7; 9 bases are shared with TRBD1. CDR1 DFQATT and CDR2 SNEGSKA come from the germline V gene (reference sequence). V gave up 3 bases and J gave up 3 bases; unmatched junction bases: 3. The CDR3 runs to 13 residues. CDR3 region: CSASGQGFYEQYF. CDR3 nucleotides: TGCAGTGCTAGTGGACAGGGGTTCTACGAGCAGTACTTC.

This sequence joins TRBV5-4 and TRBJ2-7; 13 bases are shared with TRBD2. V shed 4 bases and J 7 bases; nucleotides not matched to a gene: 14. This CDR3 has 17 amino acids. Germline V gene data show CDR1 as SGHNT and CDR2 as YYREEE (reference sequence). CDR3 nucleotide sequence: TGTGCCAGCAGCAGAAGAGCCGGGACTAGCGGGGTATATGAGCAGTACTTC. It encodes CASSRRAGTSGVYEQYF.

The chain carries TRBV5-1 and TRBJ2-7; 9 bases map to TRBD2. The J segment lost 2 bases and the V segment lost 4 bases, leaving 10 bases of the junction unmatched. CDR3 size: 16 residues. From germline, CDR1 is SGHRS and CDR2 YFSETQ. The CDR3 nucleotides are TGCGCCAGCAGCCAATTAGCGGGGGCGACCGCCTACGAGCAGTACTTC. It is translated as CASSQLAGATAYEQYF.

V and J are TRBV7-2 and TRBJ1-2; D unclear. Germline CDR1 SGHTA, CDR2 FQGNSA. CDR3 size: 14 residues. V lost 5 bases and J lost 4, with 14 bases in between. CDR3 in DNA: TGTGCCAGCAGCACCCGAAGAGCCTTCTATGGCTACACCTTC. Encoded protein: CASSTRRAFYGYTF. Combining the CDR3 with reference TRBV7-2 and TRBJ1-2 gives the whole variable domain GAGVSQSPSNKVTEKGKDVELRCDPISGHTALYWYRQSLGQGLEFLIYFQGNSAPDKSGLPSDRFSAERTGGSVSTLTIQRTQQEDSAVYLCASSTRRAFYGYTFGSGTRLTVV.

The CDR3 loop reads CASSPLPQGNEQYF. As DNA, the CDR3 is TGTGCCAGCAGTCCACTTCCTCAGGGGAACGAGCAGTACTTC. The chain has TRBV28 and TRBJ2-7; TRBD1 might be the D (6 bases). The germline V and J ends were trimmed by 5 bases and 5 bases, with 16 bases remaining between them. CDR3 size: 14 residues. Germline lookup yields CDR1 MDHEN and CDR2 SYDVKM.